The T cell receptor beta chain under discussion was sequenced for a study of shared clonotypes between healthy human individuals. With V trimmed by 6 bases and J by 2 bases, 4 bases remained unmatched. In germline, CDR1 is ENHRY, CDR2 SYGVKD. CDR3 size: 14 residues. A single count supports this clone. Samples left unsorted employed approximately 94 million PBMCs for genomic DNA. It was across several immunoSEQ plates that each subset's genomic DNA was evenly split. The table came from immunoSEQ multiplex PCR; TCRdb's copy has only in-frame clones and leaves some out. There are hundreds of thousands of clones in the sample; 70% to 80% occur only once, and over 10% lies in the top ten.

The sequence came from a woman aged 40 to 50 in good health. Some clones in this sample may be carry-over from other donors' samples. The V and J genes are TRBV10-3 and TRBJ2-7, with 10 bases fitting TRBD2. Sequenced: PBMCs. In DNA form, the CDR3 reads TGTGCCATCAGCGGACTAGCGGAGACCTACGAGCAGTACTTC. This codes for CAISGLAETYEQYF.